The source of this T cell receptor beta chain is a study of blood T cell repertoires in COVID-19. The method was immunoSEQ multiplex PCR; TCRdb's version includes in-frame clones alone and lacks a portion of them. The sample shows approximately 380,000 clones, more than 70% of them seen only once. Membership in each cohort depended on participant-reported clinical history. Of note for this clone: A junction end diverges from the germline sequence, so it may reflect a read error.

The CDR3 spans 13 residues. Germline-derived CDR1 and CDR2 are SGHAT and FQNNGV. The sequencing input was PBMCs or T cells enriched from blood (not recorded which). This sequence joins TRBV11-2 and TRBJ2-7; 11 bases line up with TRBD2. The TCR comes from a woman younger than 35 who had recovered from COVID-19. In nucleotides, the CDR3 is TGTGCCAGCAGCTTAGAAGCTAGCGGGGGGAAGAACTTC. Its translation is CASSLEASGGKNF.